Detailed here is one T cell receptor (beta chain). Molecular barcoded adaptors covering alpha/delta and beta/gamma chains were used on around 400 ng RNA. From the reads, TCRdb called clonotypes with MiXCR, one entry per CDR3 protein. The repertoire includes 20,000 to 30,000 distinct CDR3 sequences, approximately 23% of them detected once, and about 50% sits in the top ten. The data were obtained in a study of read filtering for tumor transcriptome and immune sequencing. The V segment lost 7 bases and the J segment 1 base; nucleotides outside the gene matches: 9. The V gene's germline CDR1 is MNHEY and CDR2 SMNVEV (reference sequence). The CDR3 consists of 16 residues.

The chain joins TRBV27 to TRBJ2-3, with 9 bases aligning to TRBD2. The sample taken for sequencing was a population of CD138-negative cells sorted from bone marrow. The TCR sequence derives from a donor aged 40 or over with multiple myeloma. The CDR3 bases are TGTGCCAGCACCGCCTTGGAGCGGGGGGGCACAGATACGCAGTATTTT. Its protein is CASTALERGGTDTQYF.